This T cell receptor beta chain was observed in a study of T cell responses to AZD1222 COVID-19 vaccine. Notes on the study in general: The donors showed a predominance of white British ancestry and of females, with possible underestimation of clonal diversity. Baseline serology detected seropositivity in only a handful of AZD1222 recipients.

Clones were read by immunoSEQ multiplex PCR, and TCRdb kept only the in-frame ones, dropping some. The sample lists more than 100,000 clones; less than 90% were seen once. Comments on this clone: No antigen is known for it.

Looked up from germline, CDR1 is MDHEN and CDR2 is SYDVKM. J gave up 2 bases and V 10 bases, and 14 bases lay outside the gene matches. The CDR3 is made up of 16 amino acids. The source is an adult in good health. Sequencing used peripheral blood, obtained on day 0 of AZD1222 vaccination. The chain carries TRBV28 and TRBJ1-5; 7 bases line up with TRBD1. CDR3 residues: CATQSVQGLGNQPQHF. CDR3 DNA sequence: TGTGCCACCCAATCGGTACAGGGGCTCGGCAATCAGCCCCAGCATTTT.